These T cell receptor beta chains were read from a single sample in a study of T cell repertoires in ileal Crohn's disease. Sequencing used immunoSEQ multiplex PCR; TCRdb keeps in-frame clones, though not all of them. The data show tens of thousands of clones, over 75% seen once. The material sequenced was ileal tissue. These receptors were taken from an adult with Crohn's disease. Each CDR3 is given with its conserved first and last residue. A D gene is named only where the DNA matches it firmly. Rows may omit the clone size; those that give it use once, few, many or a size class.

TGCGCCAGTACAGGGAGGGGCGACTATGGCTACACCTTC,CASTGRGDYGYTF,.,TRBV4-1,.,TRBJ1-2
TGTGCCACCAGCAGAGAAGACAGGGGGCGGTCAGATACGCAGTATTTT,CATSREDRGRSDTQYF,TRBD1,TRBV15,few,TRBJ2-3
TGCGCCAGCAGCTTCGGAGACAGGGGTGTAGATACGCAGTATTTT,CASSFGDRGVDTQYF,TRBD1,TRBV5-1,.,TRBJ2-3
TGTGCCAGCAGCCCCCGCCTAGCGGGAGGCAATGAGCAGTTCTTC,CASSPRLAGGNEQFF,TRBD2,TRBV7-3,.,TRBJ2-1
TGTGCCTGGAGGGGCAGTAACACTGAAGCTTTCTTT,CAWRGSNTEAFF,.,TRBV30,few,TRBJ1-1
TGTGCCAGCAGCTTAGGGGGCGGCTACGAGCAGTACTTC,CASSLGGGYEQYF,.,TRBV7-6,.,TRBJ2-7
TGTGCCAGCAGCTTCGGGGCGGGAGGCACAGATACGCAGTATTTT,CASSFGAGGTDTQYF,TRBD2,TRBV13,.,TRBJ2-3
TGCGCCAGCAGCCTTGGGGGGGGGCCCGTCAATGAGCAGTTCTTC,CASSLGGGPVNEQFF,.,TRBV4-1,.,TRBJ2-1
TGTGCCAGCGATTTGGGACAGGGCGATGGCTACACCTTC,CASDLGQGDGYTF,TRBD1,TRBV6-1,.,TRBJ1-2
TGTGCCAGCAGCCTCCCAGGGGTAGCGGGGGACTACGAGCAGTACTTC,CASSLPGVAGDYEQYF,TRBD2,TRBV7-9,.,TRBJ2-7
TGTGCCTGGAGTGTACAGGGGGCCCGTAATCAGCCCCAGCATTTT,CAWSVQGARNQPQHF,TRBD1,TRBV30,.,TRBJ1-5
TGTGCCAGCAGTCTACAGGGGGACATCAGTGGCTACACCTTC,CASSLQGDISGYTF,TRBD1,TRBV6-5,.,TRBJ1-2
TGCGCCAGCAGCCGGGGACAGGGGTATGGCTACACCTTC,CASSRGQGYGYTF,TRBD1,TRBV5-1,.,TRBJ1-2
TGTGCCAGCAGCATACGGACAGGGGGATTCTATGGCTACACCTTC,CASSIRTGGFYGYTF,TRBD1,TRBV5-6,.,TRBJ1-2
TGTGCCAGCTCAAAAGGACAGCTCTATAACTACGAGCAGTACTTC,CASSKGQLYNYEQYF,.,TRBV18,.,TRBJ2-7
TGTGCCAGCAGCCCCCCTTGGCGGGACAGGGAACCTGGCTACACCTTC,CASSPPWRDREPGYTF,TRBD1,TRBV4-2,.,TRBJ1-2
TGCGCCAGCAGTGCGGGGACAGGGGGCCTCTACGAGCAGTACTTC,CASSAGTGGLYEQYF,TRBD1,TRBV5-1,.,TRBJ2-7